What follows are 30 T cell receptor beta chains derived from one specimen sequenced in a study of human T cells and chemical hapten exposure. Using its own MiXCR run on the RACE reads, TCRdb lists one record per CDR3 protein. The sample includes under 85,000 distinct CDR3 sequences, approximately 10% of them seen just once. Time point given: patch test 1, 2 weeks after DPC sensitization. Treatment meaning: therapeutic diphenylcyclopropenone sensitization with weekly scalp DPC. The specimen was whole blood, collected in connection with sensitization to the hapten diphenylcyclopropenone (DPC). Receptors originate from a woman aged 45-65 years with alopecia areata. Some clones in this sample may be carry-over from other donors' samples.

This clonotype turned up a few times. The chain has TRBV20-1 and TRBJ1-1, with a possible D match to TRBD1 (6 bases). With 0 bases removed from V and 5 bases from J, the gap between germline ends came to 16 bases. From germline, CDR1 is DFQATT and CDR2 SNEGSKA (reference sequence). The CDR3 is 15 amino acids. CDR3 nucleotides: TGCAGTGCTAGAGATCAGCTGGGGGCGCGTACTGAAGCTTTCTTT. This sequence encodes CSARDQLGARTEAFF.

This clonotype was counted at least ten times. The gene calls are TRBV20-1 and TRBJ2-5, with a tentative D call TRBD2 (6 bases). Deletions cut 0 bases from V and 1 base from J, with 18 bases between. The germline CDR1 and CDR2 sequences are DFQATT and SNEGSKA (reference sequence). The CDR3 has 17 amino acids. The chain's CDR3 is CSARDSRRGSFQETQYF. The CDR3 DNA is TGCAGTGCTAGAGATTCGAGGCGGGGTAGCTTCCAAGAGACCCAGTACTTC.

This chain connects TRBV28 to TRBJ1-6; D gene uncertain. The CDR3 loop spans 14 amino acids. Trimming cost V 7 bases and J 4 bases, with 11 bases left between them. Germline V gene sequence: CDR1 MDHEN, CDR2 SYDVKM. The CDR3 spells CASTDFPYNSPLHF. CDR3 bases: TGTGCCAGCACAGATTTCCCATATAATTCACCCCTCCACTTT.

The V call is TRBV19, the J call TRBJ2-7; 11 nucleotides match TRBD1. The CDR3 covers 13 residues. Germline CDR1 reads LNHDA; CDR2 reads SQIVND (reference sequence). The J segment lost 6 bases and the V segment lost 10 bases, leaving 8 bases of the junction unmatched. The CDR3 bases are TGTGCCATAGGGGGACAGGGGGACGGCGAGCAGTACTTC. It specifies CAIGGQGDGEQYF.

This clonotype was picked up a small number of times. This chain uses TRBV14 with TRBJ2-1, with D unresolved. The CDR3 sequence is 13 residues long. V lost 1 base, J lost 4 bases, and 5 bases lay in between. From germline, CDR1 is SGHDN and CDR2 FVKESK. CDR3 in amino acids: CASSQVRYNEQFF. The DNA of the CDR3 is TGTGCCAGCAGCCAAGTACGGTACAATGAGCAGTTCTTC.

CDR3 bases: TGCAGCGCGGACAGGGCCTTTGGCTACACCTTC. Its translation is CSADRAFGYTF. The J gene is TRBJ1-2, the V gene TRBV29-1; 8 nucleotides agree with TRBD1. CDR3 length: 11 residues. CDR1 SQVTM and CDR2 ANQGSEA come from the germline V gene. The J segment lost 7 bases and the V segment lost 7 bases, leaving 5 bases of the junction unmatched. Combining the CDR3 with reference TRBV29-1 and TRBJ1-2 gives the whole variable domain SAVISQKPSRDICQRGTSLTIQCQVDSQVTMMFWYRQQPGQSLTLIATANQGSEATYESGFVIDKFPISRPNLTFSTLTVSNMSPEDSSIYLCSADRAFGYTFGSGTRLTVV.

In its sample, this clonotype was seen a few times. This CDR3 is CSGWDNEQFF. The CDR3 bases are TGCAGCGGATGGGACAATGAGCAGTTCTTC. The genes are TRBV29-1 and TRBJ2-1; D is uncertain. The CDR3 has 10 residues. The V end lost 7 bases, the J end lost 5 bases, and 6 bases lay between the germline ends. Looked up from germline, CDR1 is SQVTM and CDR2 is ANQGSEA.

This chain links TRBV28 with TRBJ1-4; 10 nucleotides align to TRBD1. The CDR3 sequence is 13 residues long. Germline CDR1 and CDR2: MDHEN and SYDVKM. V shed 6 bases and J 13 bases; nucleotides not matched to a gene: 8. DNA for the CDR3: TGTGCCAGCAGCCGGACAGGGGGGGTGGGACTGTTTTTT. Translating gives CASSRTGGVGLFF.

The sample holds many counts of this clonotype. The chain combines TRBV2 with TRBJ2-2; D is unresolved. Per the germline V gene, CDR1 is SNHLY and CDR2 is FYNNEI. CDR3 length equals 15 residues. The V end lost 6 bases, the J end lost 0 bases, and 11 bases lay between the germline ends. CDR3 nucleotides: TGTGCCAGCAGACCTAGGGAACCGAACACCGGGGAGCTGTTTTTT. Translation gives CASRPREPNTGELFF.

This clonotype showed up just a few times. The chain joins TRBV2 to TRBJ1-6, with D unresolved. The germline gives CDR1 SNHLY, CDR2 FYNNEI. The CDR3 loop spans 14 amino acids. The ends were cut back, 3 bases at V and 9 bases at J, with 12 bases in the middle. The CDR3 sequence is CASSDSVRRSPLHF. In DNA form, the CDR3 reads TGTGCCAGCAGTGACTCAGTGCGGCGTTCACCCCTCCACTTT.

This clonotype was picked up many times. This chain uses TRBV18 with TRBJ1-2; tentative D call: TRBD1 (6 bases). V dropped 8 bases and J dropped 6 bases, with 16 bases sitting between them. The CDR3 length is 13 residues. Germline V gives CDR1 KGHSH, CDR2 LQKENI. The CDR3 nucleotides are TGTGCCAGCCCCAGACCACAGGGAAATGGCTACACCTTC. Protein: CASPRPQGNGYTF. Full variable domain (outside the CDR3, taken from reference TRBV18 and TRBJ1-2): NAGVMQNPRHLVRRRGQEARLRCSPMKGHSHVYWYRQLPEEGLKFMVYLQKENIIDESGMPKERFSAEFPKEGPSILRIQQVVRGDSAAYFCASPRPQGNGYTFGSGTRLTVV.

This clonotype was detected a few times. The gene calls are TRBV29-1 and TRBJ2-7; 9 bases map to TRBD1. The CDR3 extends over 14 amino acids. V gave up 5 bases and J gave up 2 bases; unmatched junction bases: 7. In germline, CDR1 is SQVTM, CDR2 ANQGSEA. The DNA of the CDR3 is TGCAGCGTTTTACCCGGACAGGGGACCTACGAGCAGTACTTC. Translated: CSVLPGQGTYEQYF.

The chain employs TRBV7-9 and TRBJ1-5; unclear D gene. Between the trimmed V and J ends, which lost 0 bases and 6 bases, there was a span of 9 bases. The CDR3 extends over 14 amino acids. Per the germline V gene, CDR1 is SEHNR and CDR2 is FQNEAQ (reference sequence). The CDR3 protein is CASSLAEVGQPQHF. The DNA for the CDR3 is TGTGCCAGCAGCTTAGCTGAAGTTGGTCAGCCCCAGCATTTT.

This clonotype was counted a few times. The V call is TRBV27, the J call TRBJ2-1; D unresolved. Germline CDR1 and CDR2: MNHEY and SMNVEV (reference sequence). The V end was cut by 7 bases, the J end by 7 bases, with 14 bases between. The CDR3 sequence is 13 residues long. Here the CDR3 DNA reads TGTGCCAGCACCAGACCGCCGGATAATGAGCAGTTCTTC. Protein: CASTRPPDNEQFF.

This clonotype was picked up a small number of times. Sequence at one end of the junction differs from germline and may be a read error. CDR3 amino acids: CASSLLYRSEQYF. The CDR3 coding sequence is TGTGCTAGCAGCTTACTATACCGCTCCGAGCAGTACTTC. The chain has TRBV7-7 and TRBJ2-7; D unclear. CDR1 is SSHAT, CDR2 FNYEAQ, per germline (reference sequence). The CDR3 is 13 amino acids.

The V call is TRBV11-2, the J call TRBJ2-4; no definite D call. Germline assignment: CDR1 SGHAT and CDR2 FQNNGV. V was cut by 2 bases and J by 0 bases, with 2 bases left in between. CDR3 size: 13 residues. The CDR3 here is CASSLIAKNIQYF. The CDR3 nucleotides read TGTGCCAGCAGCTTAATAGCCAAAAACATTCAGTACTTC. Together with reference TRBV11-2 and TRBJ2-4, the CDR3 gives the full variable domain: EAGVAQSPRYKIIEKRQSVAFWCNPISGHATLYWYQQILGQGPKLLIQFQNNGVVDDSQLPKDRFSAERLKGVDSTLKIQPAKLEDSAVYLCASSLIAKNIQYFGAGTRLSVL.

The rearrangement links TRBV28 to TRBJ1-5; D remains unclear. CDR3 length: 13 residues. V lost 6 bases and J lost 0, with 6 bases in between. Germline CDR1 MDHEN, CDR2 SYDVKM. CDR3 in amino acids: CASSGRSNQPQHF. The DNA for the CDR3 is TGTGCCAGCAGCGGACGTAGCAATCAGCCCCAGCATTTT.

This clonotype has more than one count but fewer than ten. The chain carries TRBV29-1 and TRBJ2-7, with D possibly being TRBD1 or TRBD2 (5 bases each). This CDR3 comprises 15 residues. Germline V gene lookup returns CDR1 SQVTM and CDR2 ANQGSEA. The V end was cut by 7 bases, the J end by 1 base, with 20 bases between. The CDR3 DNA follows: TGCAGCGCCTTTTCTCCGGGGCAGGGATCCTACGAGCAGTACTTC. This gives the protein CSAFSPGQGSYEQYF.

The V call is TRBV5-1, the J call TRBJ1-4; the D gene is possibly TRBD1 (6 bases). This CDR3 has 15 residues. CDR1 and CDR2 (germline): SGHRS, YFSETQ. Trimming left V 5 bases short and J 5 bases short, with 16 bases between. CDR3 protein: CASRREMGANEKLFF. CDR3 DNA sequence: TGCGCCAGCAGACGTGAAATGGGGGCAAATGAAAAACTGTTTTTT. The whole variable domain, remainder taken from reference TRBV5-1 and TRBJ1-4, is KAGVTQTPRYLIKTRGQQVTLSCSPISGHRSVSWYQQTPGQGLQFLFEYFSETQRNKGNFPGRFSGRQFSNSRSEMNVSTLELGDSALYLCASRREMGANEKLFFGSGTQLSVL.

The rearrangement links TRBV7-8 to TRBJ2-6, with no clear D. The ends were cut back, 2 bases at V and 0 bases at J, with 14 bases in the middle. This CDR3 has 18 residues. Germline CDR1 reads SGHVS; CDR2 reads FQNEAQ. The DNA of the CDR3 is TGTGCCAGCAGCTTACGGGTGCCAGCTGCCTCTGGGGCCAACGTCCTGACTTTC. Amino acids: CASSLRVPAASGANVLTF.

In its sample, this clonotype was seen many times. The genes are TRBV11-2 and TRBJ2-6, with 9 bases aligning to TRBD1. The CDR3 length is 16 residues. Per the germline V gene, CDR1 is SGHAT and CDR2 is FQNNGV. The trim removed 5 bases at V and 2 bases at J, leaving 4 bases unmatched. Here the CDR3 reads CASSPTGGTGANVLTF. The CDR3 DNA sequence: TGTGCCAGCAGCCCTACAGGGGGCACTGGGGCCAACGTCCTGACTTTC.

This clonotype has just a few counts. This chain uses TRBV19 with TRBJ1-2; D ambiguous. V gave up 7 bases and J gave up 3 bases, with 12 bases separating them. Germline V gene data show CDR1 as LNHDA and CDR2 as SQIVND (reference sequence). The CDR3 contains 13 residues. The CDR3 sequence: CASTPPQDYGYTF. The DNA of the CDR3 is TGTGCCAGTACCCCCCCCCAGGACTATGGCTACACCTTC.

This clonotype was counted at least ten times. The chain joins TRBV27 to TRBJ2-7; either TRBD1 or TRBD2 may fit D (5 bases each). Germline CDR1 and CDR2: MNHEY and SMNVEV (reference sequence). The length of the CDR3 is 15 residues. V lost 1 base to trimming and J lost 4 bases, with 14 bases between them. CDR3 DNA: TGTGCCAGCAGTTTATGGGGGAGCCCCGAATACGAGCAGTACTTC. Protein: CASSLWGSPEYEQYF.

The chain couples TRBV12-3 or TRBV12-4 to TRBJ2-4, with D perhaps TRBD2 (5 bases). V lost 0 bases and J lost 6, with 6 bases in between. This CDR3 is built from 13 residues. CDR3 protein: CASSLAGVNIQYF. DNA for the CDR3: TGTGCCAGCAGTTTAGCGGGAGTAAACATTCAGTACTTC.

The J gene is TRBJ2-1, the V gene TRBV12-3 or TRBV12-4; 9 bases line up with TRBD2. V lost 5 bases and J lost 4; bases outside the gene matches: 6. This CDR3 region has 15 residues. This CDR3 reads CASSPRTSDYNEQFF. The CDR3 DNA reads TGTGCCAGCAGTCCCAGGACTAGCGATTACAATGAGCAGTTCTTC.

This chain links TRBV9 with TRBJ2-3; 10 positions match TRBD1. The germline V gene encodes CDR1 SGDLS and CDR2 YYNGEE. This CDR3 spans 16 amino acids. Trimming removed 0 bases from V and 4 bases from J; junction bases left unmatched: 5. CDR3 sequence (DNA): TGTGCCAGCAGCGTAGGCGGACAGGGGGTCCCAGATACGCAGTATTTT. It encodes CASSVGGQGVPDTQYF.

This clonotype occurred a few times. The chain has TRBV13 and TRBJ2-5, with D unclear. The CDR3 sequence is 15 residues long. V shed 5 bases and J shed 2 bases, with 15 bases lying between them. Germline loops: CDR1 PRHDT, CDR2 FYEKMQ (reference sequence). The CDR3 sequence: CASSEIPDRQETQYF. The DNA for the CDR3 is TGTGCCAGCAGCGAGATCCCCGACCGACAAGAGACCCAGTACTTC.

This clonotype was seen repeatedly, ten times or more. This chain joins TRBV6-2 or TRBV6-3 and TRBJ1-5, with D perhaps TRBD1 (5 bases). The CDR3 is 12 residues long. Trimming pared 6 bases from V and 2 bases from J, leaving 5 bases between. Germline loops: CDR1 MNHEY, CDR2 SVGEGT. CDR3 protein: CASRTGNQPQHF. The CDR3 DNA sequence: TGTGCCAGCAGGACAGGCAATCAGCCCCAGCATTTT.

The V call is TRBV18, the J call TRBJ1-4; weak D call: TRBD1 (5 bases). The CDR3 covers 14 residues. V was pared by 3 bases and J by 3 bases, with 8 bases between. Germline V gives CDR1 KGHSH, CDR2 LQKENI. In DNA form, the CDR3 reads TGTGCCAGCTCACCGGCAGGGTCTAATGAAAAACTGTTTTTT. The encoded protein is CASSPAGSNEKLFF. The full variable domain, in which reference TRBV18 and TRBJ1-4 provide the parts outside the CDR3, is NAGVMQNPRHLVRRRGQEARLRCSPMKGHSHVYWYRQLPEEGLKFMVYLQKENIIDESGMPKERFSAEFPKEGPSILRIQQVVRGDSAAYFCASSPAGSNEKLFFGSGTQLSVL.

This clonotype was counted only a few times. V usage is TRBV20-1 and J usage is TRBJ2-7, with 10 nucleotides matching TRBD1. Trimming took 2 bases from V and 6 from J; bases not matched to a gene: 4. The V gene's germline CDR1 is DFQATT and CDR2 SNEGSKA (reference sequence). This CDR3 is built from 13 residues. CDR3 in amino acids: CSARRDRGPEQYF. CDR3 sequence (DNA): TGCAGTGCTAGAAGAGACAGGGGGCCCGAGCAGTACTTC.